Sequencing of this T cell receptor beta chain was carried out in a study of HIV-infected patients and healthy controls. TCRdb itself ran the 5' RACE reads through MiXCR, one entry per CDR3 protein. This sample carries 15,000 to 20,000 distinct CDR3 sequences, approximately 19% of them seen once, and the ten largest clones take around 35%. The germline CDR1 and CDR2 sequences are MNHEY and SVGEGT. J gave up 2 bases and V 5 bases, and 17 bases lay outside the gene matches. This CDR3 spans 18 amino acids. This clonotype was obtained from a human donor in good health. The sample was CD8+ T cells from blood. The V and J genes are TRBV6-2 or TRBV6-3 and TRBJ1-1; 7 bases align to TRBD1. The CDR3 DNA is TGTGCCAGCAGTCTTACCACCGGGACAGCATTCCTTAACACTGAAGCTTTCTTT. This translates into CASSLTTGTAFLNTEAFF.